Listed below are T cell receptor beta chains from one sample, sequenced in a study of CD8 T cells in ankylosing spondylitis. MiXCR was run by TCRdb on the 5' RACE reads, yielding one entry per CDR3 protein. The profile shows some 450,000 distinct CDR3 sequences, roughly 17% of them singletons. Sequenced input: blood, either unsorted or a sorted T cell fraction (not recorded which). The source of these receptors is a male donor with ankylosing spondylitis. CDR3s include the opening cysteine and the closing phenylalanine or tryptophan. A D gene is named only where the DNA matches it firmly. A row's size may be missing; if present it is once, few, many or a size class.

v_call: TRBV4-3
j_call: TRBJ2-7
d_call: TRBD2
clone_size: NA
cdr3_aa: CASSQVVASGAFYEQYF

v_call: TRBV20-1
j_call: TRBJ1-4
d_call: NA
clone_size: NA
cdr3_aa: CSASVGVYEKLFF

v_call: TRBV4-1
j_call: TRBJ2-6
d_call: TRBD1
clone_size: NA
cdr3_aa: CASSPGQGIALVANVLTF

v_call: TRBV7-3
j_call: TRBJ2-1
d_call: TRBD2
clone_size: many
cdr3_aa: CASSSGLAVYNEQFF

v_call: TRBV7-3
j_call: TRBJ2-1
d_call: NA
clone_size: many
cdr3_aa: CASSLTPGVVDYNEQFF

v_call: TRBV12-3/TRBV12-4
j_call: TRBJ1-1
d_call: NA
clone_size: many
cdr3_aa: CASSFGGNTEAFF

v_call: TRBV20-1
j_call: TRBJ2-3
d_call: TRBD2
clone_size: many
cdr3_aa: CSASPLSGLAGARTDTQYF

v_call: TRBV28
j_call: TRBJ1-1
d_call: NA
clone_size: NA
cdr3_aa: CASSLKVRGEAFF

v_call: TRBV20-1
j_call: TRBJ1-1
d_call: NA
clone_size: NA
cdr3_aa: CSAPRDTEAFF

v_call: TRBV5-1
j_call: TRBJ1-3
d_call: NA
clone_size: NA
cdr3_aa: CASSLGTSGNTIYF

v_call: TRBV6-6
j_call: TRBJ2-1
d_call: NA
clone_size: NA
cdr3_aa: CASSSDPYNEQFF